This T cell receptor (beta chain) was identified in a study of T cell repertoires in cytomegalovirus infection (dated by TCRdb to the late 2010s). A note on the overall study: The peptide stimulations were aimed at well-studied HLA-B-restricted epitopes as well as recently identified HLA-C-restricted CMV epitopes, whose presentation resists viral immunomodulation. Donor HLA type was relevant to the analysis, because carriage of CMV infection together with the matching HLA type was indicated by public TCR beta signatures. Overall results and qualifications from the work: In both this cohort and an independent cohort of a few hundred donors, the cumulative frequency of public TCR beta family members distinguished carriers of CMV infection plus the relevant HLA type. The ex vivo response was dominated by HLA-C-restricted CMV-specific TCR beta clonotypes, which also provided the single most frequent clonotype in two of eight donors.

In the germline V gene, CDR1 corresponds to SNHLY and CDR2 to FYNNEI. V sheds 6 bases and J sheds 2 bases, leaving 17 bases between their ends. The CDR3 runs 17 residues from the cysteine to the phenylalanine. Only the CDR3 DNA stays, 51 bases, in frame from base 1. The treatment or condition label, as the study defines it: in vitro stimulation with specific CMV peptide epitopes to enrich CMV-specific T cells. Sequencing relied on an Illumina HiSeq 1500. The public reads were reprocessed in TCRdb via fastp at Q25 and MiXCR, keeping in-frame beta chains. Here each entry gathers all rows of one CDR3 protein and keeps the most common genes and DNA. The sample table holds approximately 730,000 distinct CDR3 sequences, of which around a third were seen once. The ten largest make up 15% to 20% of the sample. This clonotype was picked up a small number of times. Its antigen is still unknown. No qualities accompany the bases; no much larger clone lies one base away.

The sequence came from a human donor in good health (CMV status not recorded). Some clones in this sample may be carry-over from other donors' samples. The chain joins TRBV2 to TRBJ2-6; the D segment cannot be called with confidence. The sequencing here drew on cultured PBMCs, taken from culture after CMV antigen stimulation. The CDR3 amino acid sequence is: CASSISSLIPGANVLTF. The sequenced DNA is TGTGCCAGCAGCATTTCTTCCCTGATACCTGGGGCCAACGTCCTGACTTTC.